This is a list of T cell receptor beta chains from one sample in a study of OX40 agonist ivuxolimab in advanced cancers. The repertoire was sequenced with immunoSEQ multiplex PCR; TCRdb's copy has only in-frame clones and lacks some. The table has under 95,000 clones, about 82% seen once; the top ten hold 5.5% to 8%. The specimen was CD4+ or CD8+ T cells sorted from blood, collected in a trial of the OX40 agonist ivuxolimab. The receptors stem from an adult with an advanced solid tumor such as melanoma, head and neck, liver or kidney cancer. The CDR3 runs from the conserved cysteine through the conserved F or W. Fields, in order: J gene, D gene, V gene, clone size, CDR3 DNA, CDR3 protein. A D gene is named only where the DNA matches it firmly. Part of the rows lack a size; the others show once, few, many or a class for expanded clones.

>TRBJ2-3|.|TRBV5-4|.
TGTGCCAGCAGCCGACAGCTGACAGATACGCAGTATTTT
CASSRQLTDTQYF
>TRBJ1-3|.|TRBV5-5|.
TGTGCCAGCAGCCCTTCCAGGGTCGGGTCTGGAAACACCATATATTTT
CASSPSRVGSGNTIYF
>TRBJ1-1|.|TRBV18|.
TGTGCCAGCTCAGAAGGACAGCTGAACACTGAAGCTTTCTTT
CASSEGQLNTEAFF
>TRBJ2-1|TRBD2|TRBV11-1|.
TGTGCCAGCAGCTTTTCCCCTAGCGGAGACAATGAGCAGTTCTTC
CASSFSPSGDNEQFF
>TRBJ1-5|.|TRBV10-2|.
TGCGCCAGCAGTGAGCTGGGAAATCAGCCCCAGCATTTT
CASSELGNQPQHF
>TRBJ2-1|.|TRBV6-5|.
TGTGCCAGCAGTTACTCCCTAGCATACAATGAGCAGTTCTTC
CASSYSLAYNEQFF
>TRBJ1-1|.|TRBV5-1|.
TGCGCCAGCAGCTGTAAGGCTTTCTTT
CASSCKAFF
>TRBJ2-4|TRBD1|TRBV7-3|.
TGTGCCAGCAGCTTGGACCGGGACAGGGCCAAAAACATTCAGTACTTC
CASSLDRDRAKNIQYF
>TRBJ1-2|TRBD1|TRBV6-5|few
TGTGCCAGCATCCAAACCGGGACAGATTATGGCTACACCTTC
CASIQTGTDYGYTF
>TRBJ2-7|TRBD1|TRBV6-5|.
TGTGCCAGCAGCTGGGACAGGTACGAGCAGTACTTC
CASSWDRYEQYF
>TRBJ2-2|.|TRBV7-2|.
TGTGCCAGCAGCAACAGGGAGACCGGGGAGCTGTTTTTT
CASSNRETGELFF
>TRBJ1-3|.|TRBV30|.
TGTGCCTGGAGTCCCCCGGGGGCAGGTGGAAACACCATATATTTT
CAWSPPGAGGNTIYF
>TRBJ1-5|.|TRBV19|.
TGTGCCAGTAGTATGGGGCAGTTTGGGATCGGTCAGCCCCAGCATTTT
CASSMGQFGIGQPQHF
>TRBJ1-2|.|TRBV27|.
TGTGCCAGCAGTCTAAAATGGAGCTATGGCTACACCTTC
CASSLKWSYGYTF
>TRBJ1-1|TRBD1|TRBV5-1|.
TGCGCCAGCAGCTATGAGCTGACAGGGCGTGAAGCTTTCTTT
CASSYELTGREAFF
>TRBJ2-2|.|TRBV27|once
TGTGCCAGCAGCATAAGGAGTCACACCGGGGAGCTGTTTTTT
CASSIRSHTGELFF
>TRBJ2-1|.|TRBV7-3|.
TGTGCCAGCAGCTCTTACCGAGAGGATGAGCAGTTCTTC
CASSSYREDEQFF
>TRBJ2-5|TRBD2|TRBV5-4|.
TGTGCCAGCAGCTCCCCGACTAGCGGGGGCCAAGAGACCCAGTACTTC
CASSSPTSGGQETQYF